The sequence of this T cell receptor (beta chain) was determined in a study of blood T cells in healthy people across ages (dated by TCRdb to about 2015). For the wider study: In model experiments, roughly one uniquely barcoded TCR beta cDNA molecule per two T cells was captured by template switching. To avoid experimental bias, donors of different ages were distributed randomly across sequencing lanes. The donors were split into four age groups: young (average approximately 16 years), middle-aged (around 37), aged (over 55) and long-lived (82). The study analyzed two additional independent replicas of 1 million unique cDNA reads from the same blood draw for two donors, one aged 18 to 30 and one aged 80 or older. Using deep sequencing normalized with unique cDNA molecular identifiers, the study measured how TCR beta repertoire diversity changes with age. What the authors observed across the whole study: Since profiling was done on bulk unsorted PBMCs, naive and antigen-experienced compartments could not be conclusively compared. The CMV infection status of donors was not known, potentially confounding age-related changes in expanded clonotypes. Total diversity estimates from one million sequenced T cells were considered lower bounds and underestimates. Observed TCR beta diversity per million T cells fell roughly linearly with age, and a significant reduction was already apparent by age around 40. Compared with the aged group, the long-lived group had more naive CD4+ T cells, fewer expanded clones and increased TCR diversity, a pattern suggesting age selection. The percentage of naive T cells measured by flow cytometry correlated strongly with observed TCR beta diversity.

The approximately 39 donors, aged about 6 to 95 years, were systemically healthy Caucasian individuals from Russia. Around 10 milliliters of peripheral blood were drawn from each donor into EDTA-treated Vacutainer tubes. PBMCs were isolated by Ficoll-Paque density-gradient centrifugation, with at least 6.5 million obtained per sample. Total RNA, at least 6 micrograms per sample, was extracted from PBMCs with Trizol reagent. The percentages of naive CD45RAhigh/CD27high T cells were determined by flow cytometry on a PBMC aliquot from every donor. The CDR3, cysteine through phenylalanine, is 15 amino acids long. Only CDR3 DNA is held: 45 bases, read in frame from base 1. Trimming removed 1 base from V and 3 bases from J, leaving 13 bases between the germline ends. In the germline V gene (reference sequence), CDR1 corresponds to LGHDT and CDR2 to YNNKEL. Turning to this clonotype: Which antigen it targets is not known. Within one base of it there is no much larger clone, and no base qualities were kept.

The library was built by means of 5' RACE. TCRdb shows the sequencer as Illumina HiSeq 2500. A second PCR of about 6 to 11 cycles was performed with a sample-barcoded 5' primer and a J-beta primer mix. Each TCR beta cDNA molecule received a unique molecular identifier from a template-switch 5' adaptor carrying 12 random nucleotides. At least 2.5 million CDR3-containing paired-end reads were obtained from each sample. First-strand cDNA synthesis was performed from all RNA using the Mint cDNA synthesis kit, with priming by a TRBC-specific oligonucleotide. Following uracil-DNA glycosylase treatment, a first 18-cycle PCR with universal primers M1SS and BC2_uni_R was performed on all cDNA. The authors' analysis ran thus. For normalization, 1 million high-quality reads, each with a distinct molecular identifier, were randomly selected from each sample. Reads sharing molecular identifiers were discarded rather than binned into consensus sequences. CDR3 identification, clonotype clustering and error correction used MiTCR with a Q25 quality threshold and the strictest error-elimination algorithm. Lower-bound total TCR beta diversity was estimated with a nonparametric unseen species model using Euler transformation. Starting from the raw public reads, TCRdb applied fastp trimming at Q25, assembled clones with MiXCR and retained in-frame beta chains. Merged by CDR3 protein, the rows form single entries marked with the most common genes and DNA. None of the V and J calls come from the authors' own analysis; TCRdb made them. Within this sample are about 830,000 distinct CDR3 sequences, with about 59% of them counted one time only. The biggest ten clones account for about 27% of the sample.

Recombination connected TRBV3-1 to TRBJ2-7; a tentative D match to TRBD2 spans 6 bases. Sequenced input: blood. The receptor was isolated from a man aged 25 to 40 in good health. Here the CDR3 is given as CASSQGRVGVYEQYF. DNA sequence: TGTGCCAGCAGCCAAGGGAGGGTCGGGGTCTACGAGCAGTACTTC.